This TCR beta chain was documented in a study of monozygotic twins with inflammatory bowel disease. General observations from the study: Compared with healthy twins, IBD patients shared fewer clonotypes with others, especially with disease activity.

The germline V gene has CDR1 MGHRA and CDR2 YSYEKL. The length of the CDR3 is 16 residues. Total RNA, at roughly 3,700 ng, went into every TCR library. With the 5' RACE reads reprocessed, TCRdb shows one record per CDR3 protein and no DNA. The sample holds approximately 160,000 distinct CDR3 sequences. For this clonotype: The antigen remains undetermined.

The TCR originated in a human donor with ulcerative colitis or Crohn's disease, or a healthy co-twin of an affected twin (not recorded which). The sample was blood. The V and J genes are TRBV4-1 and TRBJ2-2; lacking DNA, the TRBD1 call made by TCRdb goes unchecked. This CDR3 reads CASSQDRQGGIGELFF.